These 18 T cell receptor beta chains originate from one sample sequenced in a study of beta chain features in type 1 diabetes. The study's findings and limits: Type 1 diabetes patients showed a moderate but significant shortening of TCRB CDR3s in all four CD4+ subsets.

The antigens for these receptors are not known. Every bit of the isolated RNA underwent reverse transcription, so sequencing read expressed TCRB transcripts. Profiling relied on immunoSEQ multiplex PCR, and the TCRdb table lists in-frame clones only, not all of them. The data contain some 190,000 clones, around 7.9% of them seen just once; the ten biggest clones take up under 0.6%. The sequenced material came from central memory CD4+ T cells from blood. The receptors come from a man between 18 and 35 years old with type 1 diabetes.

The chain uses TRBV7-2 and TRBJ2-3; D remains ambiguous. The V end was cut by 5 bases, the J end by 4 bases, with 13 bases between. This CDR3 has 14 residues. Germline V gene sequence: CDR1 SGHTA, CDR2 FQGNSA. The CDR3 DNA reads TGTGCCAGCAGCCGCGATTATGTAGCAGATACGCAGTATTTT. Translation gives CASSRDYVADTQYF.

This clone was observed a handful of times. In nucleotides, the CDR3 is TGTGCCAGCTCACCAGGGACATTCGACTACGAGCAGTACTTC. This translates into CASSPGTFDYEQYF. The genes are TRBV18 and TRBJ2-7; perhaps TRBD1 as D (6 bases). CDR1 and CDR2 from the germline V gene are KGHSH and LQKENI. The CDR3 has 14 amino acids. V shed 2 bases and J shed 3 bases, with 11 bases lying between them.

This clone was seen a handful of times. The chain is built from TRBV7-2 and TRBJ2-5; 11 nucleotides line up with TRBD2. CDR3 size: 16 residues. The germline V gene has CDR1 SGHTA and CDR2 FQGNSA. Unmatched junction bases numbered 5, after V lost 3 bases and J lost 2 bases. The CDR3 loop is CASSFLPSGGQETQYF. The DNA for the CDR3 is TGTGCCAGCAGCTTTCTCCCTAGCGGGGGGCAAGAGACCCAGTACTTC.

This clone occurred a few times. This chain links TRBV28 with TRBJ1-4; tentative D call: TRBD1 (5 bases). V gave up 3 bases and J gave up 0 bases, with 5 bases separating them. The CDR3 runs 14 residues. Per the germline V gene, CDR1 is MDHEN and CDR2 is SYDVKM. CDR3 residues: CASSFRATNEKLFF. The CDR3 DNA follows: TGTGCCAGCAGTTTCAGGGCAACTAATGAAAAACTGTTTTTT.

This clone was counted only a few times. The CDR3: CASSFGQGPNYGYTF. CDR3 nucleotides: TGTGCCAGCAGCTTTGGACAGGGGCCTAACTATGGCTACACCTTC. The genes are TRBV7-2 and TRBJ1-2; 9 positions match TRBD1. V lost 3 bases, J lost 0 bases, and 2 bases stayed unmatched. The CDR3 totals 15 residues. The germline V gene has CDR1 SGHTA and CDR2 FQGNSA.

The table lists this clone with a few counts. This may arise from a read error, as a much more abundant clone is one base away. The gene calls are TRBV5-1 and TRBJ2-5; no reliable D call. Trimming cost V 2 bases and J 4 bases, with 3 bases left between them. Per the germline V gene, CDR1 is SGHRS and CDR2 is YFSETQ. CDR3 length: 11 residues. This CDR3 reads CASSFSETQYF. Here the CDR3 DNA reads TGCGCCAGCAGCTTCTCAGAGACCCAGTACTTC.

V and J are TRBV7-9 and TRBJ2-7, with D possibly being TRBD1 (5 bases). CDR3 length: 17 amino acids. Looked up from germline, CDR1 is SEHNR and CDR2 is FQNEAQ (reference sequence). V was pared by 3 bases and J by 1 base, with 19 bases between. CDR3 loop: CASSFVPFADTSYEQYF. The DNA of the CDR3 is TGTGCCAGCAGCTTTGTTCCTTTTGCGGACACATCCTACGAGCAGTACTTC.

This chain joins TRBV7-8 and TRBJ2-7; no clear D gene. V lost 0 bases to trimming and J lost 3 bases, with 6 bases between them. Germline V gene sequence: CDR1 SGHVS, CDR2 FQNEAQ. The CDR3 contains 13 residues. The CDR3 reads CASSLAPNYEQYF. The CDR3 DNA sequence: TGTGCCAGCAGCTTAGCCCCAAACTACGAGCAGTACTTC.

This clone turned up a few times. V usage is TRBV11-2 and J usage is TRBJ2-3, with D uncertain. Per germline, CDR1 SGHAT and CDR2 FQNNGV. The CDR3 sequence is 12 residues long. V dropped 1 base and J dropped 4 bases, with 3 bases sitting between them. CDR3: CASSLAADTQYF. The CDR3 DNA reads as TGTGCCAGCAGCTTAGCGGCAGATACGCAGTATTTT.

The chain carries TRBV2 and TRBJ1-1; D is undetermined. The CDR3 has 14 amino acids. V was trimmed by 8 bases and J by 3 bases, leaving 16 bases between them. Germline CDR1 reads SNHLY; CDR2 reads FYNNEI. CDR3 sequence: CASRVAFRDTEAFF. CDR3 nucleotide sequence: TGTGCCAGCCGAGTTGCTTTTCGGGACACTGAAGCTTTCTTT.

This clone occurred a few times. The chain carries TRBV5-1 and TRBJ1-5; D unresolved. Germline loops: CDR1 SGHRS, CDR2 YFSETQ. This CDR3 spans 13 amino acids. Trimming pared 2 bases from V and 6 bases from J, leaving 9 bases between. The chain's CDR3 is CASSLTAGQPQHF. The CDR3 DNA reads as TGCGCCAGCAGCTTAACAGCGGGTCAGCCCCAGCATTTT. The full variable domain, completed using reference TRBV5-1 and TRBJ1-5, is KAGVTQTPRYLIKTRGQQVTLSCSPISGHRSVSWYQQTPGQGLQFLFEYFSETQRNKGNFPGRFSGRQFSNSRSEMNVSTLELGDSALYLCASSLTAGQPQHFGDGTRLSIL.

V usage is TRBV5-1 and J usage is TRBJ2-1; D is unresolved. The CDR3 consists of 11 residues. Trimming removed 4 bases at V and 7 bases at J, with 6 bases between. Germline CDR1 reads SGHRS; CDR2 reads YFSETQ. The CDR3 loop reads CASSAENEQFF. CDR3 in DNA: TGCGCCAGCAGCGCGGAGAATGAGCAGTTCTTC.

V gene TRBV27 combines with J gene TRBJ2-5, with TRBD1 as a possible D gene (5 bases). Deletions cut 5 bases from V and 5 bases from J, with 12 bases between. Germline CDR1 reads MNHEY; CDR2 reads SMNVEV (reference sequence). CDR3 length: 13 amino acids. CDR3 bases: TGTGCCAGCAGTCCCAGGGTGGGGGAGACCCAGTACTTC. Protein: CASSPRVGETQYF.

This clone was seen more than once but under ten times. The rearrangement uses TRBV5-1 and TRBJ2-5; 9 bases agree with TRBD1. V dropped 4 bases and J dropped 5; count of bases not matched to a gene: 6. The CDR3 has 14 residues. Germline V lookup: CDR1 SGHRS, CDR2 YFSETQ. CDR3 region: CASSPLDRGETQYF. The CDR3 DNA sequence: TGCGCCAGCAGCCCTTTAGACAGGGGGGAGACCCAGTACTTC. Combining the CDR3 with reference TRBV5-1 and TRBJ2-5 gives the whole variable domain KAGVTQTPRYLIKTRGQQVTLSCSPISGHRSVSWYQQTPGQGLQFLFEYFSETQRNKGNFPGRFSGRQFSNSRSEMNVSTLELGDSALYLCASSPLDRGETQYFGPGTRLLVL.

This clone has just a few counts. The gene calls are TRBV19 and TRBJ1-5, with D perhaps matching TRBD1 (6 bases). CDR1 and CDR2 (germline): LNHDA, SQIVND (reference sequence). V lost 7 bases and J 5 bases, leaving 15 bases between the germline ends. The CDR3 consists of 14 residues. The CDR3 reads CASTTGTRDQPQHF. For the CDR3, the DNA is TGTGCCAGTACTACAGGGACGAGGGATCAGCCCCAGCATTTT.

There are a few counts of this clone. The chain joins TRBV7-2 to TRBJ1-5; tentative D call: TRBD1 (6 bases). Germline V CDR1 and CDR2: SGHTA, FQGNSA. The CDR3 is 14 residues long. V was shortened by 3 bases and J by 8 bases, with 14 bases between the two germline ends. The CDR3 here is CASSFEGGNEPQHF. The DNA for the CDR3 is TGTGCCAGCAGCTTTGAAGGGGGTAATGAGCCCCAGCATTTT.

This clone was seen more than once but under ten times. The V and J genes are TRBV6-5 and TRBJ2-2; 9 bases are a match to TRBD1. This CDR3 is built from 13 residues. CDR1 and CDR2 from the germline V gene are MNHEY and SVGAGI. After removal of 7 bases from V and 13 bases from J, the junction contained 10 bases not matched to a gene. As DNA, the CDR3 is TGTGCCAGCAATCCGAAACAGGGGGCGAGGCTGTTTTTT. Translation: CASNPKQGARLFF.

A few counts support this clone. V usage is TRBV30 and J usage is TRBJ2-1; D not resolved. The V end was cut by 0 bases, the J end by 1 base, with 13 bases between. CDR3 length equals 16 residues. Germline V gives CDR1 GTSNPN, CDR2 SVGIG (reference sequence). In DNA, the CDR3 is TGTGCCTGGAGTGTGCCAGGCATAACGTCCTACAATGAGCAGTTCTTC. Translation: CAWSVPGITSYNEQFF.